These 18 T cell receptor beta chains were sequenced from one sample in a study of early T cells in non-severe SARS-CoV-2 infection. TCRdb reprocessed the 5' RACE reads with MiXCR, giving one entry per CDR3 protein. This table has nearly 70,000 distinct CDR3 sequences, approximately 4.6% appearing once. Sequencing was performed on whole blood, taken at baseline. The receptor source for this set is an adult who was a healthcare worker with PCR-confirmed SARS-CoV-2 infection or an uninfected control (not recorded which). The donor label of this sample is uncertain.

This clonotype has just a few counts. The V call is TRBV19, the J call TRBJ1-2; D call uncertain. The CDR3 has 15 amino acids. V was cut by 1 base and J by 3 bases, with 12 bases left in between. Germline lookup yields CDR1 LNHDA and CDR2 SQIVND (reference sequence). In DNA form, the CDR3 reads TGTGCCAGTAGTATAGCCCAGGAAGAGGACTATGGCTACACCTTC. It translates to CASSIAQEEDYGYTF.

This clonotype was recorded at least ten times. V usage is TRBV7-2 and J usage is TRBJ2-5, with 12 bases aligning to TRBD2. The length of the CDR3 is 16 residues. The germline CDR1 and CDR2 sequences are SGHTA and FQGNSA. V dropped 6 bases and J dropped 3; count of bases not matched to a gene: 8. Here the CDR3 reads CASSYRRLAGEETQYF. In DNA, the CDR3 is TGTGCCAGCAGTTACCGAAGACTAGCGGGGGAAGAGACCCAGTACTTC.

This clonotype has ten or more counts. The chain links TRBV12-3 or TRBV12-4 to TRBJ2-5, with TRBD1 as a possible D gene (6 bases). The V end lost 7 bases, the J end lost 7 bases, and 19 bases lay between the germline ends. The CDR3 length is 14 residues. The CDR3, as DNA: TGTGCCAGCACAACAGGGCGCGAAAGTGGGACCCAGTACTTC. It encodes CASTTGRESGTQYF.

This clonotype appeared many times. This chain links TRBV4-2 with TRBJ2-1; tentatively, D is TRBD2 (5 bases). The CDR3 is made up of 14 amino acids. Germline V CDR1 and CDR2: LGHNA, YNFKEQ. V lost 1 base, J lost 13 bases, and 17 bases lay in between. This chain's CDR3 is CASSQGGDSVSQFF. CDR3 DNA sequence: TGTGCCAGCAGCCAAGGTGGGGATAGCGTATCCCAGTTCTTC.

At least ten counts were recorded for this clonotype. The rearrangement joins TRBV11-2 to TRBJ1-6; D call uncertain. With 2 bases removed from V and 10 bases from J, the gap between germline ends came to 6 bases. The germline gives CDR1 SGHAT, CDR2 FQNNGV. The CDR3 is made up of 12 amino acids. The CDR3 protein is CASSLSESPLHF. The CDR3 DNA reads TGTGCCAGCAGCTTAAGTGAGTCACCCCTCCACTTT.

The V and J genes are TRBV5-1 and TRBJ1-2, with TRBD1 as a possible D gene (6 bases). The germline V gene has CDR1 SGHRS and CDR2 YFSETQ. Trimming cost V 0 bases and J 2 bases, with 17 bases left between them. The CDR3 contains 17 residues. The CDR3 protein is CASSLDAGDAYNYGYTF. The CDR3 DNA follows: TGCGCCAGCAGCTTGGATGCAGGGGACGCATACAACTATGGCTACACCTTC.

This clonotype was picked up many times. The V and J genes are TRBV27 and TRBJ2-7; D call uncertain. V was trimmed by 5 bases and J by 5 bases, leaving 10 bases between them. The CDR3 loop spans 12 amino acids. Germline V gene lookup returns CDR1 MNHEY and CDR2 SMNVEV (reference sequence). CDR3 coding DNA: TGTGCCAGCAGTCCGGGCCAAGACGAGCAGTACTTC. Translating gives CASSPGQDEQYF.

This clonotype was seen only once. It may be a read error: a sequence one base away is much more abundant. This chain connects TRBV3-1 to TRBJ1-1; no firm D call. In germline, CDR1 is LGHDT, CDR2 YNNKEL (reference sequence). Trimming left V 4 bases short and J 5 bases short, with 5 bases between. CDR3 length equals 11 residues. This CDR3 is CASSPRTEAFF. The CDR3 DNA is TGTGCCAGCAGCCCCAGGACTGAAGCTTTCTTT.

In its sample, this clonotype was seen a few times. The V and J genes are TRBV12-3 or TRBV12-4 and TRBJ1-2, with 12 nucleotides matching TRBD1. The V and J ends lost 5 bases and 3 bases, in that order; junction bases with no gene match: 13. The CDR3 runs 18 residues. The CDR3 nucleotides are TGTGCCAGCAGTCCCAGGAGGACCGGGACAGGGGGCGACTATGGCTACACCTTC. Residues: CASSPRRTGTGGDYGYTF.

The sample holds many counts of this clonotype. The rearrangement links TRBV4-3 to TRBJ2-1, with 9 bases matching TRBD2. Per germline, CDR1 LGHNA and CDR2 YSLEER. The CDR3 runs 16 residues. Trimming removed 3 bases from V and 3 bases from J; junction bases left unmatched: 6. The CDR3 loop reads CASSHAGTSLYNEQFF. The CDR3 region has the DNA TGCGCCAGCAGCCACGCCGGGACTAGCCTCTACAATGAGCAGTTCTTC.

This clonotype was counted many times. The gene calls are TRBV29-1 and TRBJ1-2, with 7 nucleotides matching TRBD1. The V and J ends lost 3 bases and 8 bases, in that order; junction bases with no gene match: 9. This CDR3 region has 13 residues. Germline loops: CDR1 SQVTM, CDR2 ANQGSEA. The CDR3, as DNA: TGCAGCGTTGATGTGGGACAGAAAGGGGGCTACACCTTC. It encodes CSVDVGQKGGYTF.

This clonotype was seen more than once but under ten times. J is TRBJ2-5 and V is TRBV19; a possible D gene is TRBD1 (5 bases). Germline CDR1 and CDR2: LNHDA and SQIVND (reference sequence). The CDR3 runs 14 residues. V was trimmed by 3 bases and J by 0 bases, leaving 8 bases between them. CDR3: CASSMRQNQETQYF. The DNA for the CDR3 is TGTGCCAGTAGTATGCGACAGAACCAAGAGACCCAGTACTTC.

Only a few counts were recorded for this clonotype. J is TRBJ2-1 and V is TRBV7-9; 7 nucleotides align to TRBD1. J lost 8 bases, V lost 4 bases, and 11 bases had no gene match. Germline CDR1 SEHNR, CDR2 FQNEAQ (reference sequence). This CDR3 region has 15 residues. CDR3 sequence: CASSSPQGNYDEQFF. The CDR3 DNA reads TGTGCCAGCAGCTCTCCACAGGGGAATTACGATGAGCAGTTCTTC.

This clonotype was detected ten times or more. The rearrangement joins TRBV20-1 to TRBJ2-3; D is undetermined. V was pared by 0 bases and J by 2 bases, with 9 bases between. The germline V gene encodes CDR1 DFQATT and CDR2 SNEGSKA (reference sequence). The CDR3 consists of 14 residues. The CDR3: CSARDFGLTDTQYF. CDR3 DNA sequence: TGCAGTGCTAGAGATTTTGGCCTCACAGATACGCAGTATTTT.

This clonotype turned up a few times. V and J are TRBV7-9 and TRBJ1-2, with 7 bases fitting TRBD1. The CDR3 runs to 16 residues. Losses at the gene ends were 2 bases for V and 2 bases for J; bases not matched to a gene: 8. Germline V CDR1 and CDR2: SEHNR, FQNEAQ (reference sequence). DNA of the CDR3: TGTGCCAGCAGCTTAATTCGGCAGGGGGGAAACTATGGCTACACCTTC. This codes for CASSLIRQGGNYGYTF. Complete variable domain (other parts from reference TRBV7-9 and TRBJ1-2): DTGVSQNPRHKITKRGQNVTFRCDPISEHNRLYWYRQTLGQGPEFLTYFQNEAQLEKSRLLSDRFSAERPKGSFSTLEIQRTEQGDSAMYLCASSLIRQGGNYGYTFGSGTRLTVV.

The rearrangement uses TRBV20-1 and TRBJ1-2; D uncertain. The V end lost 8 bases, the J end lost 4 bases, and 20 bases lay between the germline ends. Germline lookup yields CDR1 DFQATT and CDR2 SNEGSKA (reference sequence). CDR3 length: 14 amino acids. CDR3 residues: CSSPKTGRGYGYTF. CDR3 coding DNA: TGCAGTTCCCCCAAGACCGGCCGAGGCTATGGCTACACCTTC.

This clonotype was recorded a few times. The chain couples TRBV18 to TRBJ2-5, with 7 bases matching TRBD2. There are 14 residues in the CDR3. V lost 0 bases and J lost 3; bases outside the gene matches: 1. Germline lookup yields CDR1 KGHSH and CDR2 LQKENI. CDR3 amino acids: CASSPPGGKETQYF. CDR3 DNA: TGTGCCAGCTCACCACCGGGAGGGAAAGAGACCCAGTACTTC. Variable domain in full (rest from reference TRBV18 and TRBJ2-5): NAGVMQNPRHLVRRRGQEARLRCSPMKGHSHVYWYRQLPEEGLKFMVYLQKENIIDESGMPKERFSAEFPKEGPSILRIQQVVRGDSAAYFCASSPPGGKETQYFGPGTRLLVL.

This clonotype was seen only a few times. The chain has TRBV5-5 and TRBJ2-7, with 7 bases matching TRBD1. J gave up 5 bases and V 4 bases, and 9 bases lay outside the gene matches. The length of the CDR3 is 14 residues. From germline, CDR1 is SGHKS and CDR2 YYEKEE (reference sequence). CDR3 amino acids: CASSLGVGGDEQYF. CDR3 DNA sequence: TGTGCCAGCAGCCTAGGGGTAGGGGGCGACGAGCAGTACTTC.